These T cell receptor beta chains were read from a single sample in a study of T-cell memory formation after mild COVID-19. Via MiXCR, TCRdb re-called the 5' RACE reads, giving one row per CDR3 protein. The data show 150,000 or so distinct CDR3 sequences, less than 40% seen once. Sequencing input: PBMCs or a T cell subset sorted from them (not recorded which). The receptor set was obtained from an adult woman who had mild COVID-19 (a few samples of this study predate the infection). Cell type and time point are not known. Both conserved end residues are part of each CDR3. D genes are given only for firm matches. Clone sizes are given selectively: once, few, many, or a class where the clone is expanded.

CSAGIGIYEQYF,TGCAGCGCCGGAATTGGGATCTACGAGCAGTACTTC,-,TRBJ2-7,-,TRBV29-1
CASRRTGSYEQYF,TGTGCCAGCAGACGGACAGGCTCCTACGAGCAGTACTTC,TRBD1,TRBJ2-7,-,TRBV5-6
CASSLAGQQAGTEAFF,TGCGCCAGCAGCTTGGCGGGACAGCAGGCGGGCACTGAAGCTTTCTTT,TRBD1,TRBJ1-1,-,TRBV5-1
CASGPGQGASGANVLTF,TGTGCCAGCGGACCCGGACAGGGGGCCTCTGGGGCCAACGTCCTGACTTTC,TRBD1,TRBJ2-6,-,TRBV12-3/TRBV12-4
CASSVDYTDTQYF,TGTGCCAGCAGCGTAGATTACACAGATACGCAGTATTTT,-,TRBJ2-3,few,TRBV9
CASSLGGLAGYNEQFF,TGTGCCAGCAGCTTAGGGGGGCTAGCGGGGTACAATGAGCAGTTCTTC,TRBD2,TRBJ2-1,-,TRBV7-2
CASSSERHAGELFF,TGTGCCAGCAGCTCCGAGCGGCACGCCGGGGAGCTGTTTTTT,-,TRBJ2-2,-,TRBV7-2
CASSSSGTLGQETRYF,TGTGCCAGCAGCTCCTCCGGAACTTTAGGACAAGAGACCCGGTACTTC,-,TRBJ2-5,-,TRBV7-9
CASSWGAASSYNEQFF,TGTGCCAGCAGCTGGGGAGCGGCAAGCTCCTACAATGAGCAGTTCTTC,-,TRBJ2-1,-,TRBV5-4
CSASTGTHQETQYF,TGCAGTGCGTCTACAGGGACTCACCAAGAGACCCAGTACTTC,-,TRBJ2-5,-,TRBV20-1
CASSRNRTPYEQYF,TGTGCCAGCTCACGGAACAGGACCCCCTACGAGCAGTACTTC,-,TRBJ2-7,once,TRBV18
CASSPRLGTGANVLTF,TGTGCCAGCAGCCCCCGATTGGGGACCGGGGCCAACGTCCTGACTTTC,-,TRBJ2-6,few,TRBV9
CASSDRPTAYEQYF,TGTGCCAGCAGCGACCGGCCAACGGCCTACGAGCAGTACTTC,-,TRBJ2-7,-,TRBV12-3/TRBV12-4
CASSLTGSNTGELFF,TGTGCCAGCAGCCTTACAGGGTCCAACACCGGGGAGCTGTTTTTT,-,TRBJ2-2,-,TRBV5-6
CASSLGQGLTTEAFF,TGCGCCAGCAGCTTGGGACAGGGGTTGACCACTGAAGCTTTCTTT,TRBD1,TRBJ1-1,few,TRBV5-1
CASRDLRGQDTEAFF,TGCGCCAGCAGGGACCTCAGGGGACAGGACACTGAAGCTTTCTTT,TRBD1,TRBJ1-1,few,TRBV5-1
CASSLIDLEAFF,TGTGCCAGCAGCTTAATCGACCTTGAAGCTTTCTTT,-,TRBJ1-1,-,TRBV7-9
CASSFFQDALSGIRTDTQYF,TGTGCCAGCAGCTTCTTTCAGGACGCCTTAAGCGGGATAAGGACAGATACGCAGTATTTT,TRBD2,TRBJ2-3,few,TRBV5-6
CASSLSGGGNTEAFF,TGTGCCAGCAGTTTATCTGGAGGGGGGAACACTGAAGCTTTCTTT,-,TRBJ1-1,few,TRBV27
CASSPDRGGEKLFF,TGTGCCAGCAGCCCCGACAGGGGCGGTGAAAAACTGTTTTTT,TRBD1,TRBJ1-4,-,TRBV6-5
CSVEIGLHSYEQYF,TGCAGCGTTGAGATCGGACTGCACTCCTACGAGCAGTACTTC,-,TRBJ2-7,few,TRBV29-1
CASSLASVTDTQYF,TGCGCCAGCAGCTTGGCAAGCGTTACAGATACGCAGTATTTT,-,TRBJ2-3,few,TRBV5-1
CASSQEQGDTEAFF,TGCGCCAGCAGCCAAGAACAGGGGGACACTGAAGCTTTCTTT,TRBD1,TRBJ1-1,once,TRBV4-1
CATSDPGQVTGEQFF,TGTGCCACCAGTGATCCGGGACAGGTGACGGGTGAGCAGTTCTTC,TRBD1,TRBJ2-1,few,TRBV24-1
CSVSLVAGGPEEQYF,TGCAGCGTTTCTTTAGTAGCGGGAGGGCCGGAGGAGCAGTACTTC,TRBD2,TRBJ2-7,few,TRBV29-1
CASSSPDRIQDTQYF,TGTGCCAGCAGCTCCCCGGACAGGATCCAAGATACGCAGTATTTT,TRBD1,TRBJ2-3,few,TRBV5-6
CASRPLAGGGPNEQFF,TGTGCCAGCAGACCCCTAGCGGGGGGGGGGCCCAATGAGCAGTTCTTC,TRBD2,TRBJ2-1,-,TRBV5-5
CASTPFRSLGPQYF,TGTGCCAGCACTCCCTTTCGGTCCTTGGGACCCCAGTACTTC,-,TRBJ2-5,-,TRBV3-1
CASSTSGQSEAFF,TGTGCCAGCAGTACCTCGGGACAGAGTGAAGCTTTCTTT,TRBD1,TRBJ1-1,-,TRBV12-3/TRBV12-4
CASSQSPGPNYEQYF,TGCGCCAGCAGCCAATCCCCGGGACCTAACTACGAGCAGTACTTC,-,TRBJ2-7,few,TRBV4-1
CASSGSVASTDTQYF,TGTGCCAGCAGCGGTTCGGTCGCTAGCACAGATACGCAGTATTTT,-,TRBJ2-3,-,TRBV9
CASSKEQGNRTEAFF,TGTGCCAGCAGCAAAGAACAGGGTAATCGCACTGAAGCTTTCTTT,-,TRBJ1-1,few,TRBV21-1
CASSIRGEQYF,TGCGCCAGCAGCATAAGAGGGGAGCAGTACTTC,-,TRBJ2-7,-,TRBV5-1
CASSHSGSTGDTQYF,TGTGCCAGCAGCCATAGCGGCTCAACGGGGGATACGCAGTATTTT,-,TRBJ2-3,many,TRBV7-8
CASSEALGAVRANEQYF,TGTGCCAGCAGTGAAGCGCTTGGGGCGGTGAGGGCCAACGAGCAGTACTTC,-,TRBJ2-7,few,TRBV2
CASSPGTGLGYVLTF,TGCGCCAGCAGCCCTGGGACAGGTTTGGGGTACGTCCTGACTTTC,TRBD1,TRBJ2-6,few,TRBV4-1
CASSPGQPYEQYF,TGTGCCAGCAGCCCCGGACAGCCCTACGAGCAGTACTTC,-,TRBJ2-7,-,TRBV28
CAISEDRWTEAFF,TGTGCCATCAGTGAGGACAGATGGACTGAAGCTTTCTTT,-,TRBJ1-1,-,TRBV10-3
CASSTDRGGTDTQYF,TGTGCCAGTAGTACGGACAGGGGGGGAACAGATACGCAGTATTTT,TRBD1,TRBJ2-3,-,TRBV19
CSAKRDSGLYGYTF,TGCAGTGCTAAGCGGGACAGTGGCCTCTATGGCTACACCTTC,TRBD1,TRBJ1-2,-,TRBV20-1
CASSPRQGLAKNIQYF,TGTGCCAGCAGCCCCAGACAGGGTCTTGCCAAAAACATTCAGTACTTC,TRBD1,TRBJ2-4,-,TRBV14
CASSPGTGGLEQFF,TGCGCCAGCAGCCCCGGGACAGGGGGATTGGAGCAGTTCTTC,TRBD1,TRBJ2-1,many,TRBV4-3
CASTEGGNTEAFF,TGTGCCAGCACCGAGGGGGGTAACACTGAAGCTTTCTTT,-,TRBJ1-1,-,TRBV7-3
CASSPQAGGFYEQYF,TGTGCCAGCAGCCCCCAAGCGGGGGGATTCTACGAGCAGTACTTC,TRBD2,TRBJ2-7,few,TRBV11-2
CASGETSGETGELFF,TGCGCCAGCGGGGAGACTAGCGGGGAAACCGGGGAGCTGTTTTTT,TRBD2,TRBJ2-2,few,TRBV4-1
CASRGGARWELFF,TGTGCCAGCAGGGGAGGGGCGAGATGGGAGCTGTTTTTT,TRBD2,TRBJ2-2,-,TRBV12-3/TRBV12-4
CASSDRAGGKNIQYF,TGTGCCAGCAGCGACAGGGCGGGAGGCAAAAACATTCAGTACTTC,-,TRBJ2-4,-,TRBV6-5
CASSLFGAEAFF,TGTGCCAGCAGCCTATTTGGAGCTGAAGCTTTCTTT,-,TRBJ1-1,few,TRBV11-2
CATSDSRAGVYETQYF,TGTGCCACCAGTGATTCCCGTGCGGGAGTCTATGAGACCCAGTACTTC,TRBD2,TRBJ2-5,few,TRBV24-1
CASSVTDRMTYNEQFF,TGCGCCAGCAGTGTTACGGACAGGATGACCTACAATGAGCAGTTCTTC,TRBD1,TRBJ2-1,-,TRBV10-2
CSVESWRRETQYF,TGCAGCGTTGAATCGTGGAGAAGGGAGACCCAGTACTTC,-,TRBJ2-5,-,TRBV29-1
CASSGWGQSRNEQFF,TGTGCCAGCAGCGGCTGGGGCCAGAGCAGGAATGAGCAGTTCTTC,-,TRBJ2-1,-,TRBV6-1
CSASMPGGPDGEQYF,TGCAGTGCTAGTATGCCGGGGGGGCCGGACGGCGAGCAGTACTTC,TRBD2,TRBJ2-7,-,TRBV20-1
CASSSNMGGLDEQYF,TGTGCCAGCAGCTCCAACATGGGGGGCTTAGACGAGCAGTACTTC,-,TRBJ2-7,-,TRBV7-9
CASSLAWTSGTDTQYF,TGTGCCAGCAGCTTAGCCTGGACTAGCGGCACAGATACGCAGTATTTT,TRBD2,TRBJ2-3,few,TRBV11-1